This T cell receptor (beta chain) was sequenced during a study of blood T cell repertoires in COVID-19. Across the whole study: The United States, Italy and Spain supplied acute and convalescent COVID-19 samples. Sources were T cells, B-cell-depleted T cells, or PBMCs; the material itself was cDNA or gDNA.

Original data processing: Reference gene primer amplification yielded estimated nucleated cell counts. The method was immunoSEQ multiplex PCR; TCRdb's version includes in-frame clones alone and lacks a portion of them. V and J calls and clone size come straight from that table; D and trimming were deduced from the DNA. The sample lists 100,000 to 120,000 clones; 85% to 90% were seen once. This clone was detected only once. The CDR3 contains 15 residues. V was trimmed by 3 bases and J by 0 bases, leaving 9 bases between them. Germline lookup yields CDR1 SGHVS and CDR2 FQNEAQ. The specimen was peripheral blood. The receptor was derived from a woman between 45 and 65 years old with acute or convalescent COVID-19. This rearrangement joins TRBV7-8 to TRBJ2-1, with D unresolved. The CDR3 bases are TGTGCCAGCAGCTTCCGGCCAGGCTCCTACAATGAGCAGTTCTTC. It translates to CASSFRPGSYNEQFF.